Detailed here is one T cell receptor beta chain. Its specificity is unknown. Single viable CD3+CD4+CD8-CD45RO+ cells were sorted as the memory CD4+ T cells. The sample belongs to a study of memory CD4+ T cells and cytomegalovirus serostatus. Study in general: Of the healthy Belgian adults, fewer than 10 were CMV seropositive and 24 seronegative.

Some clones are missing from TCRdb's copy, which holds only in-frame ones; the method was immunoSEQ multiplex PCR. This sample has over 65,000 clones, with 75% to 80% found just once. The CDR3 covers 14 residues. The junction had 4 bases not matched to a gene; V was cut back by 2 bases and J by 5 bases. Germline assignment: CDR1 MNHEY and CDR2 SMNVEV (reference sequence). Study-wide findings and caveats: Of around 160 reported CMV TCRbeta sequences, under 70 were found in memory CD4+ repertoires.

Sequenced sample: memory CD4+ T cells from blood. The TCR sequence derives from an adult in good health and CMV-seropositive. The V call is TRBV27, the J call TRBJ2-7; 9 bases fit TRBD1. CDR3 DNA: TGTGCCAGCAGTTTAAAGGACAGGGGACACGAGCAGTACTTC. This sequence encodes CASSLKDRGHEQYF.